This T cell receptor beta chain was captured in a study of glioma-infiltrating T cells after dendritic cell vaccination (TCRdb year 2016). Looking at the study overall: The cohort included approximately 15 glioblastoma patients drawn from Phase I and II dendritic cell vaccination trials, of whom 9 were newly diagnosed and 6 had recurrent disease. Between the early 2000s and the early 2010s, the patients were given dendritic cell vaccination pulsed with autologous tumor lysate. The vaccine consisted of monocyte-derived dendritic cells cultured seven to eight days with IL-4 and GM-CSF, then pulsed overnight with autologous tumor lysate. Three intradermal dendritic cell vaccine injections were administered to patients at biweekly intervals in the arm below the axilla. In glioblastoma patients vaccinated with dendritic cells, deep sequencing of TCR beta CDR3 regions served to measure tumor-infiltrating lymphocyte content and to compare repertoires between tumor and blood. Survival after dendritic cell vaccination was correlated with TCR sequencing metrics such as TIL content and the overlap between tumor and blood repertoires. The study at large found these results: Higher estimated pretreatment TIL content predicted longer time to progression and overall survival after dendritic cell vaccination. No direct relationship between TCR clonality and survival was found, suggesting that a diverse polyclonal response may matter. The three-group TCR overlap response model was characterized as speculative, and prospective validation of the model was stated to be required. The cohort was small and heterogeneous, few patients had complete blood and tumor sets, and even fewer had initial-recurrent tumor pairs.

To be selected, patients needed enough residual fresh-frozen tumor tissue and more than two years of available survival data. None of the glioblastoma patients carried an isocitrate dehydrogenase mutation, although molecular status otherwise varied. PBMC were collected before vaccination, two weeks after the third vaccination, and at tumor progression if tumor progression occurred. The Qiagen DNeasy Blood extraction Kit was used for extraction of genomic DNA. The immunoSEQ assay amplified TCRB CDR3 regions from roughly 2 micrograms of genomic DNA, or from all available DNA when less than that amount was available. The multiplex PCR employed 60 forward primers targeting TCR V beta segments and 13 reverse primers targeting J beta segments. To estimate reads per starting template, synthetic control templates were spiked into each sample at limiting dilution. Reads of 87 bp were generated by sequencing on the Illumina HiSeq System. The authors' analysis ran thus. PCR and sequencing errors were removed by a nearest neighbor algorithm that merged closely related sequences. TCR overlap was defined as the percentage of unique tumor TCR beta sequences that were also present in the same patient's peripheral blood. TCRdb re-hosts the immuneACCESS table, in-frame sequences only. Its copies lack some clones; in the studies checked, an unresolved V gene accounts for under half of them, and the cause for the rest is not known. The V and J calls and clone size are taken from that table; D and trimming were inferred from the DNA. Counted in this sample were approximately 82,000 clones; approximately 90% of them appeared once. The ten largest clonotypes hold about 3.2% of the sample.

The table lists this clone with a few counts. Its antigen is still unknown. Base qualities are not provided; no much larger clone lies one nucleotide away. The sequenced sample was blood, obtained before dendritic cell vaccination. This receptor was identified in a human donor with glioblastoma.

The DNA sequence is TGTGCCAGCCACCGGGACAGTTATTACAATGAGCAGTTCTTC. This yields the protein CASHRDSYYNEQFF. This receptor chain uses TRBV5-6 and TRBJ2-1, with 7 bases matching TRBD1. The germline V gene supplies CDR1 SGHDT and CDR2 YYEEEE. The CDR3 spans 14 residues, from the cysteine through the phenylalanine. Only CDR3 DNA remains: 42 bases, in frame from the first base. The junction shows trimming of 7 bases on V and 4 bases on J, and the gene matches do not reach 8 bases of it.